This T cell receptor (beta chain) comes out of a study of T cell responses to AZD1222 COVID-19 vaccine (dated by TCRdb to the early 2020s). General notes on the study: AZD1222 recipients with second doses at about 4 weeks or about 12 weeks were pooled, because spike-specific TCR depth and breadth did not differ between schedules. A total of 233 trial participants underwent TCR sequencing, of whom around 200 received two doses of AZD1222 and some 26 received two doses of the MenACWY control vaccine. Trial participants were enrolled by age into subgroups of 18-55, 56-69 and 70-plus years, and approximately 150, 30 and 60 TCR-sequenced participants, respectively, were included in these subgroups.

What this sample's time point label stands for: baseline before first vaccination. Samples from vaccinated people were obtained from the UK trials COV001 and COV002, which included a single-blind randomized controlled phase 2/3 trial of AZD1222 (ChAdOx1 nCoV-19) in healthy adults. For TCRbeta chain sequencing, PBMC samples from trial participants were taken at day 0 and at day 28 after the second dose. The CDR3 regions of human TCRbeta chains were analyzed by immunosequencing. As for the authors' bioinformatics: Repertoire TCRs were matched against a reference library of SARS-CoV-2-specific TCRs generated with the MIRA antigen-specificity platform. Breadth was defined as the fraction of unique TCRs that were SARS-CoV-2-associated. Depth was defined as the fraction of total T cells that were SARS-CoV-2-associated. Each spike-specific TCR was assigned to its reactive spike region and to a CD4 or CD8 class using the MIRA data. Log10-transformed breadth and depth values were compared by one-way ANOVA with Sidak's multiple comparisons tests. TCRdb retrieved this table from immuneACCESS and kept in-frame rearrangements only. Not all clones are present; in checked studies, unresolved V genes account for under half, and no reason is known for the remainder. V and J calls and clone size are given by that table; D and trimming were obtained from the DNA. For this sample the table gives about 120,000 clones, of which around 87% were detected only once. 3.1% of the sample goes to the ten largest clones.

This clone was seen a single time. This receptor's antigen is unknown. Qualities for individual bases were not recorded, and no much larger clone is one base off. Results the study describes overall, beyond this receptor: Because no day 14 peak-response samples were available, repertoires were characterized only after the peak T cell response. Participants were mostly white British, with more females than males. The authors suggested clonal diversity may have been underestimated. A significant rise in spike-specific TCR breadth and depth was observed after two AZD1222 doses relative to day 0 and relative to MenACWY recipients. Conclusions about previously exposed vaccinees were limited because only six AZD1222 recipients were SARS-CoV-2 seropositive at baseline. The 56-69-year group was small, and its depth increase did not reach significance, likely because of low power. Reportedly, close to half of the unique spike-specific TCRs recognized epitopes lying outside the regions that are mutated in the B.1.351 and B.1.1.7 variants. The vaccine-associated CD4 TCRs covered the entire spike protein, and the dominant responses fell in regions 160-218 and 743-854.

The clonotype was recovered from an adult in good health. This specimen was peripheral blood, taken on day 0 of AZD1222 vaccination.

The sequenced DNA: TGCGCCAGCAGCTCACGAGGACTGAGGGTTCAAGAGACCCAGTACTTC. Its protein reads: CASSSRGLRVQETQYF. The rearrangement combines TRBV5-1 with TRBJ2-5; TRBD2 could be the D gene, as 5 bases match. The germline V gene specifies SGHRS as CDR1 and YFSETQ as CDR2. Spanning cysteine to phenylalanine, the CDR3 consists of 16 amino acids. The only DNA kept is the CDR3, 48 bases in frame from the first base. V and J lose 3 bases and 2 bases, and a span of 17 bases separates them.